Following are 16 T cell receptor beta chains from one sample sequenced in a study of blood T cell repertoires in COVID-19. Using immunoSEQ multiplex PCR, the repertoire was profiled, and TCRdb retains in-frame clones only, with some absent. The sample yields 300,000 to 350,000 clones, approximately 90% seen once. Source material: peripheral blood. These receptors originate from a woman aged 18-29 years who had recovered from COVID-19.

Points on this clone: This specimen includes other DNA sequences encoding the same CDR3. The rearrangement uses TRBV6-2 or TRBV6-3 and TRBJ2-7; 10 bases match TRBD2. CDR1 and CDR2 from the germline V gene are MNHEY and SVGEGT. This CDR3 region has 16 residues. Unmatched junction bases numbered 3, after V lost 0 bases and J lost 1 base. Here the CDR3 DNA reads TGTGCCAGCAGTTACTCCAGGACTAGCGGTTCCTACGAGCAGTACGTC. Translating it yields CASSYSRTSGSYEQYV.

V gene TRBV7-2 combines with J gene TRBJ2-3, with a tentative D call TRBD1 (5 bases). In germline, CDR1 is SGHTA, CDR2 FQGNSA. The CDR3 has 15 residues. V lost 1 base and J lost 6, with 14 bases in between. The CDR3 protein is CASSLGGLPPDTQYF. CDR3 bases: TGTGCCAGCAGCTTAGGGGGCCTGCCCCCCGATACGCAGTATTTT. The full variable domain, rest sourced from reference TRBV7-2 and TRBJ2-3, is GAGVSQSPSNKVTEKGKDVELRCDPISGHTALYWYRQSLGQGLEFLIYFQGNSAPDKSGLPSDRFSAERTGGSVSTLTIQRTQQEDSAVYLCASSLGGLPPDTQYFGPGTRLTVL.

This rearrangement joins TRBV18 to TRBJ1-2; TRBD1 might be the D (5 bases). CDR1 KGHSH and CDR2 LQKENI come from the germline V gene. This CDR3 contains 17 residues. The germline V and J ends were trimmed by 3 bases and 0 bases, with 17 bases remaining between them. CDR3: CASSPNHPTGSNYGYTF. In nucleotides, the CDR3 is TGTGCCAGCTCACCCAACCACCCCACAGGTTCTAACTATGGCTACACCTTC.

This chain links TRBV30 with TRBJ2-2, with a possible D match to TRBD2 (5 bases). CDR3 length: 15 residues. CDR1 GTSNPN and CDR2 SVGIG come from the germline V gene (reference sequence). Trimming stripped 8 bases from V and 0 bases from J, with 16 bases between. CDR3 nucleotides: TGTGCCCTATCAATGGTTAGCGCGAACACCGGGGAGCTGTTTTTT. This encodes CALSMVSANTGELFF.

Here the CDR3 DNA reads TGTGCCAGCAGCTTGGGACTAGCGGGAGAACAGGGAGAGACCCAGTACTTC. Protein sequence: CASSLGLAGEQGETQYF. The chain uses TRBV5-8 and TRBJ2-5; 12 bases map to TRBD2. With V trimmed by 0 bases and J by 4 bases, 7 bases remained unmatched. CDR1 and CDR2 (germline): SGHTS, YDEGEE. The CDR3 is 17 amino acids. Variable domain in full (rest from reference TRBV5-8 and TRBJ2-5): EAGVTQSPTHLIKTRGQQATLRCSPISGHTSVYWYQQALGLGLQFLLWYDEGEERNRGNFPPRFSGRQFPNYSSELNVNALELEDSALYLCASSLGLAGEQGETQYFGPGTRLLVL.

The chain couples TRBV11-3 to TRBJ2-3; tentative D call: TRBD2 (6 bases). Trimming removed 5 bases from V and 2 bases from J, with 11 bases in between. Germline V CDR1 and CDR2: SGHNT, YENEEA. The CDR3 extends over 14 amino acids. CDR3 nucleotides: TGTGCCAGCAGCATGGGACTTTTCACAGATACGCAGTATTTT. Its protein product is CASSMGLFTDTQYF.

The V gene is TRBV3-1 (or the pseudogene TRBV3-2), the J gene TRBJ2-1; the match to TRBD1 covers 12 bases. Germline CDR1 reads LGHDT; CDR2 reads YNNKEL (reference sequence). The CDR3 runs to 16 residues. The trim removed 4 bases at V and 7 bases at J, leaving 8 bases unmatched. CDR3 protein: CASSLSGTGGMNEQFF. The CDR3 nucleotides are TGTGCCAGCAGCCTCTCCGGGACAGGGGGCATGAATGAGCAGTTCTTC.

The J gene is TRBJ2-3, the V gene TRBV5-1; 16 bases line up with TRBD2. Germline lookup yields CDR1 SGHRS and CDR2 YFSETQ. Trimming cost V 4 bases and J 6 bases; bases outside gene matches: 11. This CDR3 region has 18 residues. The CDR3 DNA is TGCGCCAGCAGCCGAAGTGGGACTAGCGGGAGGGGTTGGGATACGCAGTATTTT. It encodes CASSRSGTSGRGWDTQYF.

The chain joins TRBV7-6 to TRBJ2-1; the D is unclear. This CDR3 comprises 15 residues. Germline V gives CDR1 SGHVS, CDR2 FNYEAQ. Trimming removed 3 bases at V and 0 bases at J, with 9 bases between. The CDR3 spells CASSFRLSSYNEQFF. CDR3 DNA sequence: TGTGCCAGCAGCTTCAGGCTTAGCTCCTACAATGAGCAGTTCTTC.

V and J are TRBV18 and TRBJ1-1, with D unresolved. In germline, CDR1 is KGHSH, CDR2 LQKENI. V shed 2 bases and J shed 0 bases, with 4 bases lying between them. This CDR3 spans 13 amino acids. The CDR3 loop reads CASSPEVNTEAFF. As DNA, the CDR3 is TGTGCCAGCTCACCAGAGGTGAACACTGAAGCTTTCTTT.

V gene TRBV5-6 combines with J gene TRBJ2-2, with TRBD2 identical over 10 bases. This CDR3 is 17 amino acids long. Unmatched junction bases numbered 8, after V lost 1 base and J lost 5 bases. Germline values: CDR1 SGHDT, CDR2 YYEEEE. The CDR3 is CASSLFQREGWTGELFF. The CDR3 nucleotides are TGTGCCAGCAGCTTGTTCCAGCGGGAGGGCTGGACCGGGGAGCTGTTTTTT. The full variable domain, its missing parts supplied by reference TRBV5-6 and TRBJ2-2, is DAGVTQSPTHLIKTRGQQVTLRCSPKSGHDTVSWYQQALGQGPQFIFQYYEEEERQRGNFPDRFSGHQFPNYSSELNVNALLLGDSALYLCASSLFQREGWTGELFFGEGSRLTVL.

CDR3 coding DNA: TGTGCCAGCAGCAGCAGACAGGACCTATCTGGAAACACCATATATTTT. It codes for CASSSRQDLSGNTIYF. The genes are TRBV7-9 and TRBJ1-3, with a tentative D call TRBD1 (6 bases). Trimming left V 5 bases short and J 1 base short, with 15 bases between. This CDR3 is built from 16 residues. Germline CDR1 is SEHNR and CDR2 is FQNEAQ (reference sequence).

The chain recombines TRBV28 with TRBJ2-1; 13 bases agree with TRBD2. CDR3 size: 16 residues. Germline CDR1 reads MDHEN; CDR2 reads SYDVKM. The V segment lost 9 bases and the J segment 4 bases; nucleotides outside the gene matches: 9. The CDR3: CASFPGLAGSYNEQFF. In DNA, the CDR3 is TGTGCCAGTTTTCCGGGACTAGCGGGATCTTACAATGAGCAGTTCTTC.

The rearrangement uses TRBV27 and TRBJ2-1; 11 positions agree with TRBD2. Germline CDR1 MNHEY, CDR2 SMNVEV (reference sequence). The CDR3 is 17 residues long. With 2 bases clipped from V and 9 bases from J, the junction kept 12 bases outside the gene matches. The CDR3 sequence: CASSLGELAGVRGEQFF. CDR3 bases: TGTGCCAGCAGTTTAGGGGAACTAGCGGGAGTTCGAGGTGAGCAGTTCTTC.

V usage is TRBV6-6 and J usage is TRBJ2-7; TRBD2 aligns across 8 bases. V trimming: 4 bases; J trimming: 12 bases; junction bases outside the gene matches: 14. Germline assignment: CDR1 MNHNY and CDR2 SVGAGI (reference sequence). CDR3 size: 14 residues. CDR3 amino acids: CASSSISGKDDVYV. CDR3 nucleotides: TGTGCCAGCAGTTCTATTAGCGGGAAAGATGACGTGTACGTC.

As regards this clone: Other DNA sequences from this sample encode an identical CDR3 as well. The chain carries TRBV7-2 and TRBJ1-1; possibly TRBD1 for D (6 bases). The CDR3 runs 13 residues. V lost 6 bases to trimming and J lost 3 bases, with 11 bases between them. Germline V gene lookup returns CDR1 SGHTA and CDR2 FQGNSA. CDR3 DNA: TGTGCCAGCAGTTTGACAGGAGACACTGAAGCTTTCTTT. It yields the protein CASSLTGDTEAFF.